The T cell receptor (beta chain) described here comes from a study of cytomegalovirus exposure and HLA in healthy donors. In regard to this clone: Its antigen is still unknown.

Findings and limits, study-wide: The study put roughly 160 TCR beta chains on its list as cytomegalovirus-associated.

The primer mix had 60 Vbeta and 13 Jbeta primers. TCRdb's copy holds only in-frame clones and misses some; the assay was immunoSEQ multiplex PCR. The sample yields about 140,000 clones, approximately 80% seen once. The germline CDR1 and CDR2 sequences are SGHDT and YYEEEE. CDR3 length: 18 residues. The sequenced material came from PBMCs. The clonotype comes from a man aged 45-65 years in good health and CMV-seronegative. The rearrangement joins TRBV5-6 to TRBJ2-5; 9 bases are shared with TRBD1. Judging by the DNA end, TRBJ2-7 fits better; the J call may be wrong. CDR3 in DNA: TGTGCCAGCAGCTTCCGGACAGGGGCCCCGGGTCGTTCCTACGAGCAGTACTTC. Protein: CASSFRTGAPGRSYEQYF.